This TCR beta chain emerged from a study of T-cell memory formation after mild COVID-19. TCRdb re-called the 5' RACE reads through MiXCR, storing one row per CDR3 protein. The repertoire consists of some 250,000 distinct CDR3 sequences, with roughly a tenth occurring once and the leading ten covering more than 20%. This TCR was recovered from a man between 18 and 29 years old who had mild COVID-19 (a few samples of this study predate the infection). Cell type and time point are not known. The sample consisted of PBMCs or a T cell subset sorted from them (not recorded which).

The DNA of the CDR3 is TGCAGTGCTGGAGGCGGAAACCAAGAGACCCAGTACTTC. This codes for CSAGGGNQETQYF. The V and J genes are TRBV20-1 and TRBJ2-5, with TRBD2 as a possible D gene (5 bases). V lost 5 bases and J lost 0, with 10 bases in between. The CDR3 runs 13 residues. The germline CDR1 and CDR2 sequences are DFQATT and SNEGSKA (reference sequence).